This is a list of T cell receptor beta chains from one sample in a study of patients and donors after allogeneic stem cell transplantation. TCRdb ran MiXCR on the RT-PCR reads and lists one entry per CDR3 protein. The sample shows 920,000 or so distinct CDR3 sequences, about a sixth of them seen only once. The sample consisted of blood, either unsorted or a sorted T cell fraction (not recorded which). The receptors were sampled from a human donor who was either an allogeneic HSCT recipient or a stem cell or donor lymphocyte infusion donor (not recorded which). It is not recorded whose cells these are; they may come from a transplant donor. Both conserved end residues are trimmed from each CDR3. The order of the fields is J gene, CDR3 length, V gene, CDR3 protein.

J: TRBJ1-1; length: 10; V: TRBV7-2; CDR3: ASSPVGTEAF
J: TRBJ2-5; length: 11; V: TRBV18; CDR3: ASSVTVQETQY
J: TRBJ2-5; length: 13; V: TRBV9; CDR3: ASSVAGGPRETQY
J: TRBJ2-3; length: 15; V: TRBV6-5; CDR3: ASSLGLAGGSRDTQY
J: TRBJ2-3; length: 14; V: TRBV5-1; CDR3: ASSTPTGGGVDTQY
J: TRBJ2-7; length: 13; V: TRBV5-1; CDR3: ASSRTDSGNYEQY
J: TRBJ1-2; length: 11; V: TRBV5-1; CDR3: ASSGRQAYGYT
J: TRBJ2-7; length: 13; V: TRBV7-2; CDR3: ASSLARTAPYEQY
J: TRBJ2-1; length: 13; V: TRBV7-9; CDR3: ASSLLQGAGNEQF
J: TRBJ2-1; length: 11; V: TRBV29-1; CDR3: SVDAGGGGEQF
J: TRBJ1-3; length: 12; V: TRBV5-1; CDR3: ASTEGSPGNTIY
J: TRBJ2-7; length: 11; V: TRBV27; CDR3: ASSLSRRGQQY
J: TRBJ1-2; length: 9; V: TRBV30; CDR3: AWIAGDGYT
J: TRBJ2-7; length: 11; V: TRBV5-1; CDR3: ASGRGVMDEQY
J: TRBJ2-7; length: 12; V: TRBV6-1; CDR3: ASSEDGRPYEQY
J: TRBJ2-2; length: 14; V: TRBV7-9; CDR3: ASSLTSGKVTGELF
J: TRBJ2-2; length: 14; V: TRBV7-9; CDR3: ASSLRLQKATGELF
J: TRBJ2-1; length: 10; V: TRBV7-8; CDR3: ASSFVVNEQF
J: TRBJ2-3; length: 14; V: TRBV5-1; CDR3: ASSLEGETWLDTQY